The next 25 T cell receptor beta chains were all read from a single sample in a study of blood T cell repertoires in COVID-19. Clones were read by immunoSEQ multiplex PCR, and TCRdb kept only the in-frame ones, dropping some. The sample contains fewer than 200,000 clones, about 85% of which appear only once. The sequencing sample was made of peripheral blood. These receptors were obtained from a woman older than 75 with acute or convalescent COVID-19.

This chain uses TRBV6-6 with TRBJ1-1, with TRBD1 matching over 8 bases. The CDR3 has 14 residues. Per the germline V gene, CDR1 is MNHNY and CDR2 is SVGAGI (reference sequence). J lost 5 bases, V lost 6 bases, and 8 bases had no gene match. The chain's CDR3 is CASRETGEWTEAFF. The CDR3 nucleotides read TGTGCCAGCAGGGAGACAGGGGAATGGACTGAAGCTTTCTTT.

The gene calls are TRBV5-4 and TRBJ2-5, with TRBD1 as a possible D gene (7 bases). The germline V gene has CDR1 SGHNT and CDR2 YYREEE (reference sequence). V dropped 2 bases and J dropped 9 bases, with 20 bases sitting between them. The CDR3 is 15 amino acids. Here the CDR3 DNA reads TGTGCCAGCAGCTTCCCGGGACAGTGGGGGGAGGCCCAGTACTTC. Its protein product is CASSFPGQWGEAQYF.

The CDR3 reads CATTGVGTDTQYF. The CDR3 region has the DNA TGTGCCACGACAGGGGTAGGCACAGATACGCAGTATTTT. The chain combines TRBV24-1 with TRBJ2-3; the match to TRBD1 covers 8 bases. V shed 10 bases and J 1 base; nucleotides not matched to a gene: 3. The germline CDR1 and CDR2 sequences are KGHDR and SFDVKD. There are 13 residues in the CDR3.

This rearrangement joins TRBV19 to TRBJ2-1; 9 positions match TRBD2. Per germline, CDR1 LNHDA and CDR2 SQIVND (reference sequence). Germline trimming cut 7 bases from V and 8 bases from J; bases unmatched to any gene: 9. The length of the CDR3 is 14 residues. The DNA of the CDR3 is TGTGCCAGTAAACTCGGCGGGGGGGCCGATGAGCAGTTCTTC. This sequence encodes CASKLGGGADEQFF.

The chain carries TRBV3-1 (or the pseudogene TRBV3-2) and TRBJ1-2; D uncertain. Germline V gene data show CDR1 as LGHDT and CDR2 as YNNKEL (reference sequence). CDR3 length: 14 amino acids. The V end was cut by 0 bases, the J end by 8 bases, with 13 bases between. CDR3 in DNA: TGTGCCAGCAGCCAAGAGGGCACAGCGGGGGGCTACACCTTC. Amino acid sequence: CASSQEGTAGGYTF.

The V call is TRBV7-2, the J call TRBJ1-2, with D possibly TRBD1 on 6 matching bases. V dropped 3 bases and J dropped 8 bases, with 13 bases sitting between them. Germline CDR1 SGHTA, CDR2 FQGNSA. This CDR3 is 13 amino acids long. The chain's CDR3 is CASSLGGARGYTF. The CDR3 region has the DNA TGTGCCAGCAGCTTGGGGGGGGCCCGAGGCTACACCTTC.

This clone was seen a few times. This chain joins TRBV7-2 and TRBJ2-2; 9 positions match TRBD2. Losses at the gene ends were 7 bases for V and 6 bases for J; bases not matched to a gene: 12. The CDR3 has 16 residues. Germline CDR1 and CDR2: SGHTA and FQGNSA. CDR3 in DNA: TGTGCCAGCACCTCCGGAGCGGGGGGATCGGCCGGGGAGCTGTTTTTT. Its protein is CASTSGAGGSAGELFF.

The chain couples TRBV2 to TRBJ1-4; 7 nucleotides agree with TRBD1. Trimming removed 4 bases from V and 4 bases from J; junction bases left unmatched: 6. Germline V gene sequence: CDR1 SNHLY, CDR2 FYNNEI. This CDR3 has 15 residues. CDR3: CASSVEGQFNEKLFF. For the CDR3, the DNA is TGTGCCAGCAGTGTAGAGGGACAGTTTAATGAAAAACTGTTTTTT.

The rearrangement uses TRBV19 and TRBJ2-7, with a weak D call TRBD1 (6 bases). V was trimmed by 4 bases and J by 4 bases, leaving 17 bases between them. This CDR3 region has 15 residues. In germline, CDR1 is LNHDA, CDR2 SQIVND (reference sequence). CDR3 amino acids: CASSTRQAVVYEQYF. DNA of the CDR3: TGTGCCAGTAGTACCAGACAGGCCGTCGTATACGAGCAGTACTTC.

The rearrangement uses TRBV19 and TRBJ2-5; 10 bases line up with TRBD2. There are 16 residues in the CDR3. V dropped 1 base and J dropped 2; count of bases not matched to a gene: 4. Germline V lookup: CDR1 LNHDA, CDR2 SQIVND (reference sequence). Written as DNA, the CDR3 is TGTGCCAGTAGTATAGGACTAGCGGGTGCTCAAGAGACCCAGTACTTC. It yields the protein CASSIGLAGAQETQYF.

The V and J genes are TRBV6-5 and TRBJ1-2, with D possibly being TRBD1 (5 bases). In germline, CDR1 is MNHEY, CDR2 SVGAGI. The V gene lost 6 bases and the J gene lost 7 bases, with 12 bases spanning the gap. The length of the CDR3 is 12 residues. The DNA for the CDR3 is TGTGCCAGCAGCTCCTTGGGGGGTGGCTACACCTTC. It encodes CASSSLGGGYTF.

The genes are TRBV6-5 and TRBJ1-2; 8 bases agree with TRBD1. Trimming removed 0 bases from V and 11 bases from J; junction bases left unmatched: 8. The CDR3 runs to 14 residues. Per germline, CDR1 MNHEY and CDR2 SVGAGI. CDR3 residues: CASSYSGTGGVYTF. The CDR3 DNA reads TGTGCCAGCAGTTACTCGGGGACAGGAGGGGTGTACACCTTC.

This clone was recorded once. The rearrangement uses TRBV5-1 and TRBJ1-2, with 12 bases fitting TRBD1. This CDR3 contains 15 residues. The J segment lost 4 bases and the V segment lost 5 bases, leaving 6 bases of the junction unmatched. Germline V gives CDR1 SGHRS, CDR2 YFSETQ. DNA for the CDR3: TGCGCCAGCAGTTCTCCGGGACAGGGGGCCTATGGCTACACCTTC. It yields the protein CASSSPGQGAYGYTF.

Comment on this clone: Different DNA sequences within this sample yield the same CDR3. The CDR3 spells CASSPGADYGYTF. For the CDR3, the DNA is TGTGCCAGCTCACCAGGGGCTGACTATGGCTACACCTTC. This sequence joins TRBV18 and TRBJ1-2, with a possible D match to TRBD1 (5 bases). V shed 2 bases and J shed 3 bases, with 7 bases lying between them. The V gene's germline CDR1 is KGHSH and CDR2 LQKENI. The CDR3 has 13 residues.

This clone was detected a few times. This chain connects TRBV2 to TRBJ1-4; D is uncertain. Trimming took off 8 bases at V and 4 bases at J, with 14 bases between the two ends. CDR3 length: 14 residues. The germline CDR1 and CDR2 sequences are SNHLY and FYNNEI. The CDR3 spells CASGNPAGNEKLFF. Here the CDR3 DNA reads TGTGCCAGCGGGAACCCGGCGGGTAATGAAAAACTGTTTTTT.

This clone has just a few counts. CDR3 amino acids: CASSLYGNQPQHF. For the CDR3, the DNA is TGTGCCAGCAGCTTGTATGGCAATCAGCCCCAGCATTTT. The J gene is TRBJ1-5, the V gene TRBV5-4; D is ambiguous. Trimming pared 1 base from V and 2 bases from J, leaving 4 bases between. CDR1 and CDR2 (germline): SGHNT, YYREEE (reference sequence). The CDR3 contains 13 residues.

V gene TRBV6-2 or TRBV6-3 combines with J gene TRBJ1-4; D is unresolved. In germline, CDR1 is MNHEY, CDR2 SVGEGT. V was clipped by 0 bases and J by 0 bases, with 8 bases between them. This CDR3 has 16 amino acids. The chain's CDR3 is CASSYSSRTTNEKLFF. DNA of the CDR3: TGTGCCAGCAGTTACTCGAGCAGGACAACTAATGAAAAACTGTTTTTT.

This sequence joins TRBV9 and TRBJ1-2; maybe TRBD1 (5 bases). This CDR3 spans 17 amino acids. Germline CDR1 SGDLS, CDR2 YYNGEE. With 3 bases removed from V and 0 bases from J, the gap between germline ends came to 18 bases. CDR3: CASSAGGGTIPNYGYTF. CDR3 coding DNA: TGTGCCAGCAGCGCCGGTGGAGGGACCATCCCTAACTATGGCTACACCTTC.

This sequence joins TRBV23-1 and TRBJ1-6; D gene ambiguous. TRBV23-1 counts as an open reading frame of uncertain function. The CDR3 length is 13 residues. Trimming left V 1 base short and J 8 bases short, with 6 bases between. CDR3 amino acids: CASSQLRDSPLHF. CDR3 nucleotides: TGCGCCAGCAGTCAATTACGGGATTCACCCCTCCACTTT.

This chain connects TRBV6-5 to TRBJ2-1; TRBD1 agrees at 8 bases. Germline CDR1 reads MNHEY; CDR2 reads SVGAGI. The CDR3 runs 15 residues. V was clipped by 7 bases and J by 5 bases; unmatched bases: 10. CDR3 amino acids: CASTSIGQGNNEQFF. The CDR3 bases are TGTGCCAGCACCTCCATAGGACAGGGAAACAATGAGCAGTTCTTC.

The chain employs TRBV10-3 and TRBJ1-4; D may be TRBD1 (5 bases). This CDR3 spans 15 amino acids. The V gene's germline CDR1 is ENHRY and CDR2 SYGVKD. V was cut by 4 bases and J by 7 bases, with 16 bases left in between. The CDR3 DNA follows: TGTGCCATCAGTGCGAACCAGGGATTCGGTGAAAAACTGTTTTTT. Translation: CAISANQGFGEKLFF.

V is TRBV6-6 and J is TRBJ2-3; 9 nucleotides agree with TRBD1. Per the germline V gene, CDR1 is MNHNY and CDR2 is SVGAGI (reference sequence). The CDR3 is 15 amino acids. V dropped 5 bases and J dropped 3; count of bases not matched to a gene: 6. In DNA, the CDR3 is TGTGCCAGCAGTACAGGGGGCGCGGGAACAGATACGCAGTATTTT. Translation gives CASSTGGAGTDTQYF.

The genes are TRBV7-2 and TRBJ1-5; D is undetermined. Germline V gene data show CDR1 as SGHTA and CDR2 as FQGNSA. Trimming took off 0 bases at V and 1 base at J, with 7 bases between the two ends. This CDR3 has 15 amino acids. The CDR3, as DNA: TGTGCCAGCAGCTTAGCGATGCAGAGCAATCAGCCCCAGCATTTT. Translating gives CASSLAMQSNQPQHF.

The J gene is TRBJ2-3, the V gene TRBV27, with 10 bases matching TRBD2. CDR1 is MNHEY, CDR2 SMNVEV, per germline (reference sequence). The CDR3 is 19 amino acids. Trimming cost V 6 bases and J 4 bases; bases outside gene matches: 19. CDR3 DNA sequence: TGTGCCAGCAGCCCTGGGGGAACTAGCGGGATTCCCCCCTCAGATACGCAGTATTTT. Translating gives CASSPGGTSGIPPSDTQYF.

The chain couples TRBV6-5 to TRBJ1-5; no reliable D call. The CDR3 extends over 15 amino acids. V was shortened by 0 bases and J by 2 bases, with 8 bases between the two germline ends. CDR1 MNHEY and CDR2 SVGAGI come from the germline V gene. Here the CDR3 reads CASSYSGDGNQPQHF. Here the CDR3 DNA reads TGTGCCAGCAGTTACTCAGGAGATGGCAATCAGCCCCAGCATTTT.